Listed below are T cell receptor beta chains from one sample, sequenced in a study of post-analysis software for immune sequencing data. TCRdb re-derived calls from the PCR reads in MiXCR, one entry per CDR3 protein. The table lists over 300,000 distinct CDR3 sequences, 30% to 45% of them singletons. The sample comprised blood. These receptors all stem from a girl between 5 and 17 years old with multiple sclerosis. The CDR3 runs from the conserved cysteine through the conserved F or W. Size is stated for part of the rows, as once, few or many counts, or as a class when the clone is expanded.

TRBV5-4	.	TRBJ2-5	CASTAYDVQETQYF
TRBV4-2	.	TRBJ2-5	CASSQDTSVETQYF
TRBV18	.	TRBJ1-1	CASSPLQGPENTEAFF
TRBV4-1	.	TRBJ2-2	CASSQFPGRGPGELFF
TRBV6-5	few	TRBJ1-2	CASSYGVRQNYGYTF
TRBV29-1	.	TRBJ1-2	CSVAVQTGHYGYTF
TRBV27	few	TRBJ2-1	CATQDRSYNEQFF
TRBV28	few	TRBJ2-3	CASSHTRTGAGGTDTQYF
TRBV5-6	.	TRBJ2-7	CASSPAGGSNYEQYF
TRBV29-1	.	TRBJ2-2	CSVERQPNTGELFF
TRBV7-8	few	TRBJ2-3	CASSTGQGTTDTQYF
TRBV6-5	few	TRBJ2-7	CASESGGSPYEQYF
TRBV12-3/TRBV12-4	few	TRBJ2-5	CASSSPGMQETQYF
TRBV6-1	few	TRBJ1-5	CASSEVGQAINQPQHF
TRBV20-1	few	TRBJ2-5	CSGPDRLQETQYF
TRBV2	.	TRBJ2-7	CASSPGEYEQYF
TRBV12-3/TRBV12-4	.	TRBJ1-2	CASTWQGAYGYTF
TRBV9	.	TRBJ2-5	CASSVRQGWTETQYF
TRBV5-1	.	TRBJ1-2	CASSLMQGEEGYTF
TRBV11-3	once	TRBJ2-1	CASSLGPGHNEQFF
TRBV10-3	.	TRBJ2-1	CAISESPTGTTYNEQFF
TRBV12-3/TRBV12-4	.	TRBJ1-5	CASTYGTPGQPQHF
TRBV6-5	.	TRBJ1-5	CASSLDRRENQPQHF
TRBV9	.	TRBJ1-1	CASSVDQTGKAFF
TRBV7-9	.	TRBJ2-1	CASSPPRGRIDEQFF
TRBV7-9	.	TRBJ1-1	CASSSPPTGPSTEAFF
TRBV6-6	.	TRBJ2-1	CASSYGQGGEQFF
TRBV3-1	.	TRBJ2-7	CASSVSSYEQYF
TRBV5-1	.	TRBJ2-7	CASSLSGRGCYEQYF
TRBV5-6	.	TRBJ2-3	CASSYPGEGDTQYF
TRBV19	.	TRBJ1-1	CASRKSGTKRAFF
TRBV20-1	.	TRBJ2-5	CSASRTSSQETQYF
TRBV20-1	.	TRBJ2-5	CSADLAGEETQYF
TRBV12-3/TRBV12-4	.	TRBJ2-5	CASSLFQGLETQYF
TRBV20-1	.	TRBJ1-2	CSALTGDDYGYTF
TRBV4-1	.	TRBJ1-1	CASSLGASWNTEAFF
TRBV12-3/TRBV12-4	few	TRBJ1-1	CASSPTDREGAEAFF
TRBV6-4	few	TRBJ1-4	CASSGVTTNEKLFF
TRBV20-1	.	TRBJ2-1	CSAIGGMGYNEQFF
TRBV7-3	few	TRBJ2-3	CASSFSGTRSDTQYF
TRBV7-2	.	TRBJ2-3	CASSLAGAGGTDTQYF
TRBV2	.	TRBJ1-5	CASSVSQVEPQHF
TRBV10-3	few	TRBJ1-2	CAISGTGEDGYTF
TRBV7-9	few	TRBJ1-5	CSSSLYPQPQHF
TRBV4-3	.	TRBJ2-7	CASSQGTEYEQYF
TRBV11-2	.	TRBJ2-1	CASSLGMRGASSYNEQFF
TRBV12-3/TRBV12-4	few	TRBJ2-7	CASSAPRVGDYEQYF
TRBV28	few	TRBJ2-1	CASIPSGSPYNEQFF
TRBV7-9	.	TRBJ2-7	CTSSPMQSSYEQYF
TRBV5-1	once	TRBJ2-3	CTSRPGTGSSPDTQYF
TRBV5-6	.	TRBJ1-2	CASSSLDRNYGYTF